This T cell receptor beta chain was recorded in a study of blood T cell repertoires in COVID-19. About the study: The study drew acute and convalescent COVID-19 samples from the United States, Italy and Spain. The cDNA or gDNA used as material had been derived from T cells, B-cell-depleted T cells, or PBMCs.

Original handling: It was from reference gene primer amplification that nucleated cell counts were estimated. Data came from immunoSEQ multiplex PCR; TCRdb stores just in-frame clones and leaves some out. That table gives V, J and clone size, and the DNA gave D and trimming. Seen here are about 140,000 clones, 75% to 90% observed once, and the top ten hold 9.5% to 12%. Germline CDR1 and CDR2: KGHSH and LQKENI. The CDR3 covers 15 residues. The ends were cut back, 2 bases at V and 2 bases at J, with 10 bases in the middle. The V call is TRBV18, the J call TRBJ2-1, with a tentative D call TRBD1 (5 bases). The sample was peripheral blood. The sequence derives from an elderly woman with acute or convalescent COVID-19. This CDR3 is CASSPNQGPYNEQFF. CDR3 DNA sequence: TGTGCCAGCTCACCAAATCAGGGTCCCTACAATGAGCAGTTCTTC.